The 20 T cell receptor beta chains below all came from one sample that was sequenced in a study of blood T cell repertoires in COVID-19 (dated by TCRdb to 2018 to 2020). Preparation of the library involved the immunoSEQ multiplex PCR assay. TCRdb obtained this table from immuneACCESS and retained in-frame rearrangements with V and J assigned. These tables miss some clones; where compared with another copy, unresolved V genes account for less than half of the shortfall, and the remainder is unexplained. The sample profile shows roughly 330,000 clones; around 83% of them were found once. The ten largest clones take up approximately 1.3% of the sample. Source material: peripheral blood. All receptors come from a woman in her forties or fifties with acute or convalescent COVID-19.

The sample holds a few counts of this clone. This CDR3 reads CASSPTGSQGETQYF. The DNA of the CDR3 is TGTGCCAGCAGCCCAACCGGGTCACAGGGAGAGACCCAGTACTTC. This chain connects TRBV7-6 to TRBJ2-5; a possible D gene is TRBD1 (6 bases). CDR3 length: 15 residues. Per germline, CDR1 SGHVS and CDR2 FNYEAQ. Between the trimmed V and J ends, which lost 5 bases and 4 bases, there was a span of 17 bases.

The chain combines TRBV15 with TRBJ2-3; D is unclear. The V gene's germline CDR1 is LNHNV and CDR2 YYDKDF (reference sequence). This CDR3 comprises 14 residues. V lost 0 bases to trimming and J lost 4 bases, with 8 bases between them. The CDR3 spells CATSRDLGSDTQYF. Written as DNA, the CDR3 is TGTGCCACCAGCAGAGATCTCGGGTCAGATACGCAGTATTTT.

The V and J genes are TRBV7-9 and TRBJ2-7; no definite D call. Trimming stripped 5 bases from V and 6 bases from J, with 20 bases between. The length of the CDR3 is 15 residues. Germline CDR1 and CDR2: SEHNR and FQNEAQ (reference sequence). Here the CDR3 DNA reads TGTGCCAGCAGCCCGCCGTTACGGGTCGGGTCCGAGCAGTACTTC. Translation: CASSPPLRVGSEQYF.

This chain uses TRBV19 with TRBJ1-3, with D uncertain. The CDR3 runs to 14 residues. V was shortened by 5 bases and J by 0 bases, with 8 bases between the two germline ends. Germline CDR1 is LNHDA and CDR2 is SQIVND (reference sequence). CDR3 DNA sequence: TGTGCCAGTAGTGCAGGCCACTCTGGAAACACCATATATTTT. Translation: CASSAGHSGNTIYF.

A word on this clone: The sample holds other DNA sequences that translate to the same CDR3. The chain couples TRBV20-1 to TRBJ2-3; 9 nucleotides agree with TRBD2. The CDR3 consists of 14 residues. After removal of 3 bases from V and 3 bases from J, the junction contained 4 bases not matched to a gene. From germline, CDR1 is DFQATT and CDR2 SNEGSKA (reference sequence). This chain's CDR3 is CSASLAGATDTQYF. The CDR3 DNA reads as TGCAGTGCTAGTTTAGCGGGAGCAACAGATACGCAGTATTTT.

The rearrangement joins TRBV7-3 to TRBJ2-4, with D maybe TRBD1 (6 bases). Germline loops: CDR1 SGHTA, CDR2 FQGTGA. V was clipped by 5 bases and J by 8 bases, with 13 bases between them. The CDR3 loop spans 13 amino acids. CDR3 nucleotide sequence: TGTGCCAGCAGCCCTTCAGGGGCGGACATTCAGTACTTC. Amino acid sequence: CASSPSGADIQYF.

The CDR3 DNA follows: TGTGCCAGCAGAACCGGGGGAAGGAGCGGGAACACTGAAGCTTTCTTT. This gives the protein CASRTGGRSGNTEAFF. This chain connects TRBV28 to TRBJ1-1; tentatively, D is TRBD1 (5 bases). This CDR3 has 16 amino acids. Trimming stripped 6 bases from V and 1 base from J, with 18 bases between. Germline lookup yields CDR1 MDHEN and CDR2 SYDVKM. Using reference TRBV28 and TRBJ1-1 for the parts outside the CDR3, the full variable domain is DVKVTQSSRYLVKRTGEKVFLECVQDMDHENMFWYRQDPGLGLRLIYFSYDVKMKEKGDIPEGYSVSREKKERFSLILESASTNQTSMYLCASRTGGRSGNTEAFFGQGTRLTVV.

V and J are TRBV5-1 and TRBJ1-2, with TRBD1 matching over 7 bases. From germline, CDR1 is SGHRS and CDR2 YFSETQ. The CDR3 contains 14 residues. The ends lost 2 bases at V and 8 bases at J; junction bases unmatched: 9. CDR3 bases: TGCGCCAGCAGCTTACAGGGGCTCCTTTTCGGCTACACCTTC. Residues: CASSLQGLLFGYTF.

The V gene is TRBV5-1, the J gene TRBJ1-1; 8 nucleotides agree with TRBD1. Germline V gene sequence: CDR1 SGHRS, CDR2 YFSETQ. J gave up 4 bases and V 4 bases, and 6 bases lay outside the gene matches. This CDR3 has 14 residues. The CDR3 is CASSIQGEGTEAFF. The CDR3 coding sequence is TGCGCCAGCAGCATACAGGGGGAGGGCACTGAAGCTTTCTTT.

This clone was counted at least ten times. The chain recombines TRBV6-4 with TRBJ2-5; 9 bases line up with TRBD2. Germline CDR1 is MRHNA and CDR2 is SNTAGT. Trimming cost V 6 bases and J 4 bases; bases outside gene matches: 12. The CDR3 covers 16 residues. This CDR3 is CASSQLLYSGRETQYF. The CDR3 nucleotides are TGTGCCAGCAGCCAACTCCTATATAGCGGGAGAGAGACCCAGTACTTC.

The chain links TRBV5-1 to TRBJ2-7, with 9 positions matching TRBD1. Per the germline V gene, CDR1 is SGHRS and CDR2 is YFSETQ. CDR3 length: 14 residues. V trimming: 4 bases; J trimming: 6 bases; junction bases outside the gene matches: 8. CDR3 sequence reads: CASSPGQGHREQYF. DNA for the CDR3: TGCGCCAGCAGCCCGGGACAGGGTCACCGCGAGCAGTACTTC.

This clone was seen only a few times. CDR3 in amino acids: CASSRGGTGQNEQYF. CDR3 DNA: TGCGCCAGCAGCCGGGGAGGGACAGGACAGAACGAGCAGTACTTC. This sequence joins TRBV5-1 and TRBJ2-7, with D maybe TRBD1 (8 bases). This CDR3 spans 15 amino acids. Between the trimmed V and J ends, which lost 4 bases and 5 bases, there was a span of 19 bases. Germline loops: CDR1 SGHRS, CDR2 YFSETQ. Based on the CDR3 plus reference TRBV5-1 and TRBJ2-7, the full variable domain is KAGVTQTPRYLIKTRGQQVTLSCSPISGHRSVSWYQQTPGQGLQFLFEYFSETQRNKGNFPGRFSGRQFSNSRSEMNVSTLELGDSALYLCASSRGGTGQNEQYFGPGTRLTVT.

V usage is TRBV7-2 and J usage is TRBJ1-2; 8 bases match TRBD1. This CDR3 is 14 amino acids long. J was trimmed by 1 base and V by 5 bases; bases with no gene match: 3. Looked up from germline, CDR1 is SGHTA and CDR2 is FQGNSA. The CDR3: CASSRTGINYGYTF. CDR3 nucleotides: TGTGCCAGCAGCCGGACAGGGATTAACTATGGCTACACCTTC.

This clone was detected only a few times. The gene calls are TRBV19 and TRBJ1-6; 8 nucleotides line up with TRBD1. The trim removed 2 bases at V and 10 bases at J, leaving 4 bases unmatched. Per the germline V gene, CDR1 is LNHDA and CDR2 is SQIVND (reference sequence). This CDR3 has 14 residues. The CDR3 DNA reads TGTGCCAGTAGTATACAGGGGGCAGGGTCACCCCTCCACTTT. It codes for CASSIQGAGSPLHF.

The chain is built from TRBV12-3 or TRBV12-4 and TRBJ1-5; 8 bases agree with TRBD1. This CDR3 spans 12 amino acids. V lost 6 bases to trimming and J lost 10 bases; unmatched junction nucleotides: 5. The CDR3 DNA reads TGTGCCAGCAGCCCTGACAGGGGCCCCCAGCATTTT. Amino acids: CASSPDRGPQHF.

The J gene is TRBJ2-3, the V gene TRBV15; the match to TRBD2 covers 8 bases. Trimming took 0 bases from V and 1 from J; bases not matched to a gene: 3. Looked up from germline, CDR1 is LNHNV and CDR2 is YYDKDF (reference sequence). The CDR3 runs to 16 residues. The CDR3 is CATSREAGEGTDTQYF. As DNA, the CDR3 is TGTGCCACCAGCAGAGAAGCGGGAGAGGGCACAGATACGCAGTATTTT.

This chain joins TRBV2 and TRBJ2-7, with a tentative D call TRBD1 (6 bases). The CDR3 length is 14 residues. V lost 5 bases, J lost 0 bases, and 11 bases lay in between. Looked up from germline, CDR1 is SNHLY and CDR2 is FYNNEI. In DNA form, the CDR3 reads TGTGCCAGCAGTATCTACAGGGTCTCCTACGAGCAGTACTTC. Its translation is CASSIYRVSYEQYF.

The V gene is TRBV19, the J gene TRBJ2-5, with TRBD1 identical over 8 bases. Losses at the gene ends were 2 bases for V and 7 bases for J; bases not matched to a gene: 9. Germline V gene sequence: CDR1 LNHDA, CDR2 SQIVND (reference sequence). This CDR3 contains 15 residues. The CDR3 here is CASSISQGGQGTQYF. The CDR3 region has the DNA TGTGCCAGTAGTATATCACAGGGGGGTCAGGGGACCCAGTACTTC.

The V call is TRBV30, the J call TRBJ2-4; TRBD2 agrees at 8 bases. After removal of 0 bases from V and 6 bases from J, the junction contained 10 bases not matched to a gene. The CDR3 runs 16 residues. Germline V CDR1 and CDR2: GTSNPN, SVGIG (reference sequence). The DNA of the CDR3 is TGTGCCTGGAGTGTACCCCGGACTAGCCGGGGAAACATTCAGTACTTC. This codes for CAWSVPRTSRGNIQYF. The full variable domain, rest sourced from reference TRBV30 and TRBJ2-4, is SQTIHQWPATLVQPVGSPLSLECTVEGTSNPNLYWYRQAAGRGLQLLFYSVGIGQISSEVPQNLSASRPQDRQFILSSKKLLLSDSGFYLCAWSVPRTSRGNIQYFGAGTRLSVL.

CDR3 sequence (DNA): TGTGCCAGCAGCTCCGGGTCTTTAATGAACACTGAAGCTTTCTTT. The encoded protein is CASSSGSLMNTEAFF. The J gene is TRBJ1-1, the V gene TRBV7-9; no clear D. Trimming left V 4 bases short and J 0 bases short, with 12 bases between. This CDR3 has 15 residues. Germline V gene data show CDR1 as SEHNR and CDR2 as FQNEAQ (reference sequence).